The clone carrying this T cell receptor beta chain came up a few times. These data belong to a study of early T cells in non-severe SARS-CoV-2 infection. The CDR3 totals 14 residues. Germline trimming cut 5 bases from V and 6 bases from J; bases unmatched to any gene: 9. The germline V gene has CDR1 DFQATT and CDR2 SNEGSKA (reference sequence). From the 5' RACE reads, TCRdb called clonotypes with MiXCR, one entry per CDR3 protein. The data contain roughly 69,000 distinct CDR3 sequences, 7% to 9.5% of them singletons. Sample: whole blood, taken at baseline. The TCR originated in an adult who was a healthcare worker with PCR-confirmed SARS-CoV-2 infection or an uninfected control (not recorded which). This sequence joins TRBV20-1 and TRBJ2-2; 7 nucleotides line up with TRBD2. DNA of the CDR3: TGCAGTGCTGGGCGACTAGCAGGCGCCGGGGAGCTGTTTTTT. Its translation: CSAGRLAGAGELFF.